The sequence of this T cell receptor beta chain was determined in a study of metastatic and nonmetastatic thyroid tumors (dated by TCRdb to about 2020). About the full investigation: Repertoires were compared across peripheral blood and tumor or nodule tissue samples from malignant and benign thyroid patients. Broad study findings and their caveats: In both blood and tumor samples, malignant tumors were reported to have significantly higher TCR beta diversity than benign nodules.

No patient had received any treatment before thyroid surgery. Patient clinical samples collected from about 2012 to 2019 were retrospectively analysed using T-cell receptor beta sequencing. For CDR1 and CDR2, the germline V gene (reference sequence) lists DFQATT and SNEGSKA. The CDR3, from cysteine to phenylalanine, totals 19 residues. Only CDR3 DNA remains: 57 bases, in frame from the first base. Trimming accounts for 6 bases at V and 5 bases at J, while the number of junction bases matched to no gene is 24. The method behind the library was PCR. Instrument used: Illumina HiSeq 4000. High-throughput sequencing was used to profile the TCR beta-chain CDR3 region of each patient. The published analysis was carried out like this. CDR3 differences across clinicopathological groups were used to build a classifier for discriminating distant-metastatic papillary thyroid cancer patients. The Shannon index was used to assess repertoire diversity, and the Morisita-Horn index was used to assess tumor-blood repertoire similarity. TCRdb trimmed the raw reads at Q25, called clones with MiXCR and kept productive beta chains. Here the V and J calls rest on TCRdb's processing, not on the authors' analysis. Recorded for this sample are some 34,000 clones; approximately 17% of them occurred a single time. Clones ranked in the top ten supply about 4.4% of the sample.

Regarding this clone: The antigen this receptor binds is unknown. The input lacks base qualities; no much larger clone sits a single base away.

This chain joins TRBV20-1 to TRBJ1-5; TRBD1 agrees with 8 junctional bases. The sample was blood. This clonotype was sampled from a female donor with papillary thyroid cancer or a benign thyroid nodule (not recorded which). Some clones in this sample may be carry-over from other donors' samples. The base sequence is TGCAGTGCGGATACTATCGACAGGGGAGGGCATATTGGTTATCAGCCCCAGCATTTT. The resulting protein is CSADTIDRGGHIGYQPQHF.